Below, 13 T cell receptor beta chains from the same sample are listed, as sequenced in a study of blood T cell repertoires in COVID-19. The assay was immunoSEQ multiplex PCR, and TCRdb's table has in-frame clones only and misses some. The table records roughly 240,000 clones, roughly 88% of them present only once. Material for sequencing was PBMCs or T cells enriched from blood (not recorded which). The receptors stem from a woman in her forties with acute COVID-19.

This clone was observed a single time. The CDR3 spells CASSQLPPYEQYF. DNA of the CDR3: TGTGCCAGCAGCCAACTCCCCCCCTACGAGCAGTACTTC. The chain combines TRBV14 with TRBJ2-7; D gene unclear. CDR1 and CDR2 (germline): SGHDN, FVKESK. This CDR3 is 13 amino acids long. Deletions cut 2 bases from V and 2 bases from J, with 7 bases between.

The V gene is TRBV5-1, the J gene TRBJ1-2, with TRBD1 as a possible D gene (6 bases). CDR3 size: 16 residues. V was pared by 0 bases and J by 2 bases, with 14 bases between. Germline V gene lookup returns CDR1 SGHRS and CDR2 YFSETQ. CDR3 residues: CASSLGAGTPNYGYTF. CDR3 in DNA: TGCGCCAGCAGCTTGGGGGCCGGGACACCCAACTATGGCTACACCTTC. Full variable domain (missing parts from reference TRBV5-1 and TRBJ1-2): KAGVTQTPRYLIKTRGQQVTLSCSPISGHRSVSWYQQTPGQGLQFLFEYFSETQRNKGNFPGRFSGRQFSNSRSEMNVSTLELGDSALYLCASSLGAGTPNYGYTFGSGTRLTVV.

The chain employs TRBV5-6 and TRBJ1-1; no reliable D call. Germline V gives CDR1 SGHDT, CDR2 YYEEEE. The CDR3 length is 13 residues. Trimming stripped 3 bases from V and 6 bases from J, with 12 bases between. CDR3 protein: CASSSTEGAEAFF. The CDR3 DNA follows: TGTGCCAGCAGCTCCACGGAGGGCGCTGAAGCTTTCTTT.

This chain connects TRBV5-1 to TRBJ1-4; TRBD1 matches at 8 bases. This CDR3 is built from 16 residues. Germline V CDR1 and CDR2: SGHRS, YFSETQ. V shed 2 bases, J shed 0 bases, and the junction held 3 bases outside the gene matches. CDR3 sequence: CASSLTGGATNEKLFF. In DNA, the CDR3 is TGCGCCAGCAGCTTAACAGGGGGTGCAACTAATGAAAAACTGTTTTTT.

This clone was seen only once. The chain combines TRBV19 with TRBJ2-1, with 11 positions matching TRBD1. Losses at the gene ends were 5 bases for V and 5 bases for J; bases not matched to a gene: 5. Germline-derived CDR1 and CDR2 are LNHDA and SQIVND (reference sequence). This CDR3 has 15 amino acids. CDR3 loop: CASSGGTGGHNEQFF. CDR3 DNA sequence: TGTGCCAGTAGTGGCGGGACAGGGGGGCACAATGAGCAGTTCTTC. The full variable domain, completed using reference TRBV19 and TRBJ2-1, is DGGITQSPKYLFRKEGQNVTLSCEQNLNHDAMYWYRQDPGQGLRLIYYSQIVNDFQKGDIAEGYSVSREKKESFPLTVTSAQKNPTAFYLCASSGGTGGHNEQFFGPGTRLTVL.

This chain connects TRBV10-2 to TRBJ2-2; 12 nucleotides match TRBD2. The trim removed 6 bases at V and 5 bases at J, leaving 10 bases unmatched. The CDR3 has 17 residues. Germline V lookup: CDR1 WSHSY, CDR2 SAAADI. The CDR3 spells CASRRGLAGLGTGELFF. CDR3 coding DNA: TGCGCCAGCAGGAGGGGACTAGCGGGCCTCGGGACCGGGGAGCTGTTTTTT.

The sample holds one count of this clone. The rearrangement uses TRBV4-3 and TRBJ1-1; D uncertain. The germline V and J ends were trimmed by 2 bases and 5 bases, with 9 bases remaining between them. Germline lookup yields CDR1 LGHNA and CDR2 YSLEER. The CDR3 extends over 13 amino acids. DNA of the CDR3: TGCGCCAGCAGCCAATCCTCAGGAACTGAAGCTTTCTTT. Its translation is CASSQSSGTEAFF.

This chain uses TRBV7-9 with TRBJ2-1; 8 bases match TRBD1. Germline CDR1 and CDR2: SEHNR and FQNEAQ (reference sequence). CDR3 length equals 16 residues. V lost 5 bases, J lost 2 bases, and 8 bases stayed unmatched. The CDR3 spells CASSPPTGETYNEQFF. The DNA of the CDR3 is TGTGCCAGCAGCCCTCCGACAGGGGAGACCTACAATGAGCAGTTCTTC.

The V gene is TRBV28, the J gene TRBJ1-2; TRBD1 aligns across 7 bases. The junction had 14 bases not matched to a gene; V was cut back by 6 bases and J by 1 base. The CDR3 consists of 17 residues. Germline CDR1 is MDHEN and CDR2 is SYDVKM. CDR3 protein: CASRTHRQGIINYGYTF. The DNA for the CDR3 is TGTGCCAGCAGAACCCACAGACAGGGAATTATTAACTATGGCTACACCTTC.

This clone was seen only once. The chain employs TRBV4-2 and TRBJ1-2, with 8 bases lining up with TRBD1. The CDR3 covers 14 residues. Germline CDR1 reads LGHNA; CDR2 reads YNFKEQ. The ends lost 4 bases at V and 4 bases at J; junction bases unmatched: 5. For the CDR3, the DNA is TGTGCCAGCAGCCCAGACAGGGGAGTCTATGGCTACACCTTC. Protein product: CASSPDRGVYGYTF.

The V call is TRBV6-6, the J call TRBJ2-7; TRBD1 matches 10 bases. CDR3 length equals 14 residues. The V and J ends lost 5 bases and 5 bases, in that order; junction bases with no gene match: 6. Germline CDR1 is MNHNY and CDR2 is SVGAGI (reference sequence). The CDR3 loop reads CASSLRDRGHEQYF. CDR3 nucleotides: TGTGCCAGCAGTCTCCGGGACAGGGGCCACGAGCAGTACTTC.

This chain uses TRBV4-3 with TRBJ1-2; D not certain. With 3 bases removed from V and 9 bases from J, the gap between germline ends came to 17 bases. Germline V gives CDR1 LGHNA, CDR2 YSLEER. The CDR3 length is 14 residues. Written as DNA, the CDR3 is TGCGCCAGCAGCCAGGGGAGGGTTCCGGCGAGCTACACCTTC. It translates to CASSQGRVPASYTF.

This clone came up a few times. The chain uses TRBV19 and TRBJ1-3; 7 bases are a match to TRBD1. CDR3 length: 15 amino acids. Germline V gives CDR1 LNHDA, CDR2 SQIVND (reference sequence). V lost 6 bases, J lost 0 bases, and 5 bases stayed unmatched. DNA of the CDR3: TGTGCCAGTAGCATGGACAGGAGCTCTGGAAACACCATATATTTT. Protein: CASSMDRSSGNTIYF.